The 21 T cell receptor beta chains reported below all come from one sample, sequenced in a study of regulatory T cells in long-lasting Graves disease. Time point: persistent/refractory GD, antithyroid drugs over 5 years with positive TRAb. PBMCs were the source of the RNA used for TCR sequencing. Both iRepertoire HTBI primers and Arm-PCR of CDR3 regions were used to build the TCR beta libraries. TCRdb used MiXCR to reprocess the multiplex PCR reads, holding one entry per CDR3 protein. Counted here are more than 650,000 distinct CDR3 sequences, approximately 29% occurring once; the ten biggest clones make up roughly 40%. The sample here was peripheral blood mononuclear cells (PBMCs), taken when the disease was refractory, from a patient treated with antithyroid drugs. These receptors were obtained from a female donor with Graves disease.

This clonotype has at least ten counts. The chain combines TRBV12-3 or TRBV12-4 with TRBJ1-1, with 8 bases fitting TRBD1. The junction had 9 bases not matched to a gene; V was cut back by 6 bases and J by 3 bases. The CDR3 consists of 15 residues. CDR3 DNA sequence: TGTGCCAGCAGGCGTAGACAGGGGTTGCACACTGAAGCTTTCTTT. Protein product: CASRRRQGLHTEAFF.

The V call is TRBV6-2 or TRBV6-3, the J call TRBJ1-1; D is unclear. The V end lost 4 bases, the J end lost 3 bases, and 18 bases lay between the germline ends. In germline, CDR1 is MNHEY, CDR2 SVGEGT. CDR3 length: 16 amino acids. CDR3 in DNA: TGTGCCAGCAGTTTAGTTACTCCGCGTCTGGACACTGAAGCTTTCTTT. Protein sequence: CASSLVTPRLDTEAFF.

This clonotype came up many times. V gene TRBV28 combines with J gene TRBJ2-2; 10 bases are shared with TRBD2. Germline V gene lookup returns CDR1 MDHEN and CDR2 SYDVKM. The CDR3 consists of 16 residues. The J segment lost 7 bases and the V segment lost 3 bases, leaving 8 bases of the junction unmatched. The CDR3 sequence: CASSLSGTSVGGELFF. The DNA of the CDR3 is TGTGCCAGCAGTTTGTCTGGGACTAGCGTTGGCGGGGAGCTGTTTTTT.

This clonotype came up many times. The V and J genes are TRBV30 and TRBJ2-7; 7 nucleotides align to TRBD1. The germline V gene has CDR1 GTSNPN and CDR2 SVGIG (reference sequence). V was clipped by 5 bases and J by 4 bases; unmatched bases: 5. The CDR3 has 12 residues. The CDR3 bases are TGTGCCTGGTCTAGACAGGGTTACGAGCAGTACTTC. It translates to CAWSRQGYEQYF. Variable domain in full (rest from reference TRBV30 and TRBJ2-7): SQTIHQWPATLVQPVGSPLSLECTVEGTSNPNLYWYRQAAGRGLQLLFYSVGIGQISSEVPQNLSASRPQDRQFILSSKKLLLSDSGFYLCAWSRQGYEQYFGPGTRLTVT.

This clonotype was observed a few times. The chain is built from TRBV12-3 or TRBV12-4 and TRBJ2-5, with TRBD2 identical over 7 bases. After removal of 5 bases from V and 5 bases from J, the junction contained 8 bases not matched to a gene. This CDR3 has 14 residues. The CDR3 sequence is CASSASGVRETQYF. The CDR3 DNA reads TGTGCCAGCAGTGCCAGCGGGGTCCGGGAGACCCAGTACTTC.

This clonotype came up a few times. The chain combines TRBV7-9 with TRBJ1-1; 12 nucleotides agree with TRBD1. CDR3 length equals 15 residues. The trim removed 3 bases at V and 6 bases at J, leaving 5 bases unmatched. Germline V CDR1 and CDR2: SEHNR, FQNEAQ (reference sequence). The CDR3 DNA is TGTGCCAGCAGCTTCCCGGGACAGGGGGCTTCTGAAGCTTTCTTT. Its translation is CASSFPGQGASEAFF.

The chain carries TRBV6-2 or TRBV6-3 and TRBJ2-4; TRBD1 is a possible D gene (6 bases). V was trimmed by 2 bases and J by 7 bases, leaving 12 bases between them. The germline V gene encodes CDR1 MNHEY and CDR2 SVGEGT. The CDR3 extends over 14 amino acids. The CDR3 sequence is CASSYAGAPNIQYF. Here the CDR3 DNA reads TGTGCCAGCAGTTACGCAGGGGCCCCCAACATTCAGTACTTC.

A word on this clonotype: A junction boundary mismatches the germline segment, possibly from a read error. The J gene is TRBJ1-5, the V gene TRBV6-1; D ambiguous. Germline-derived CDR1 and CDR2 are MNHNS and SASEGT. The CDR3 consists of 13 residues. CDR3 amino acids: CASSKAGNQPQHF. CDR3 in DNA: TGTGCCAGCAGTAAAGCGGGGAATCAGCCCCAGCATTTT.

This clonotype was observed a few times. CDR3 nucleotide sequence: TGTGCCAGCAGCCAATCTTACAGGGCGAGAAGAACCTACGAGCAGTACTTC. It codes for CASSQSYRARRTYEQYF. V is TRBV14 and J is TRBJ2-7; D might be TRBD1 (6 bases). V shed 2 bases and J shed 2 bases, with 19 bases lying between them. The CDR3 loop spans 17 amino acids. Per germline, CDR1 SGHDN and CDR2 FVKESK. Complete variable domain (other parts from reference TRBV14 and TRBJ2-7): EAGVTQFPSHSVIEKGQTVTLRCDPISGHDNLYWYRRVMGKEIKFLLHFVKESKQDESGMPNNRFLAERTGGTYSTLKVQPAELEDSGVYFCASSQSYRARRTYEQYFGPGTRLTVT.

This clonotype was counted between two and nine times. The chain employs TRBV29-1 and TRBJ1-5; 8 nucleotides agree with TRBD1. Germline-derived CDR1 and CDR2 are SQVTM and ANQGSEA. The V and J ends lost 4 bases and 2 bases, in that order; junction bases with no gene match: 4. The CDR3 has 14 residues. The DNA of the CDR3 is TGCAGCGTTGGGACAGGGTCGGGCAATCAGCCCCAGCATTTT. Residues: CSVGTGSGNQPQHF.

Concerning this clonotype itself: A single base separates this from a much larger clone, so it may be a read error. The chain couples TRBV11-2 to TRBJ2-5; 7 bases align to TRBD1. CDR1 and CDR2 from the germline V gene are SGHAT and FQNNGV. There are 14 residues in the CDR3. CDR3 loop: CASSRGQFQGTQYF. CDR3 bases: TGTGCCAGCAGCCGGGGACAGTTCCAAGGGACCCAGTACTTC.

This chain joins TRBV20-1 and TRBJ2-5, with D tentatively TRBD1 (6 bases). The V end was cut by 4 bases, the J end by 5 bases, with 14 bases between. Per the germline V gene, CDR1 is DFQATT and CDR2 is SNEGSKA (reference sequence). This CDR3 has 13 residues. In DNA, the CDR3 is TGCAGTGCTATGGCGGATAGGGGGGAGACCCAGTACTTC. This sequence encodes CSAMADRGETQYF.

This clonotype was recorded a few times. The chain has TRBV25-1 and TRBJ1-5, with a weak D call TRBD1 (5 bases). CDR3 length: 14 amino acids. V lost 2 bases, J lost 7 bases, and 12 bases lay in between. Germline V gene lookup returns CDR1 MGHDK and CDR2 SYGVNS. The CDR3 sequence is CASSERPGDQPQHF. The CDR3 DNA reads TGTGCCAGCAGTGAACGTCCGGGGGACCAGCCCCAGCATTTT.

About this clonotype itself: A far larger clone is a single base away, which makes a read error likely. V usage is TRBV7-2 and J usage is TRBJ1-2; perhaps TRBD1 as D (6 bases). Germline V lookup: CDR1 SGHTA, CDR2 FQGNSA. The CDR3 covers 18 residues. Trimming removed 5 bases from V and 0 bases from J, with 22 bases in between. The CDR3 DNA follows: TGTGCCAGCAGCCCTCTCCCTGGGGGGGCAGAGACTAACTATGGCTACACCTTC. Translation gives CASSPLPGGAETNYGYTF.

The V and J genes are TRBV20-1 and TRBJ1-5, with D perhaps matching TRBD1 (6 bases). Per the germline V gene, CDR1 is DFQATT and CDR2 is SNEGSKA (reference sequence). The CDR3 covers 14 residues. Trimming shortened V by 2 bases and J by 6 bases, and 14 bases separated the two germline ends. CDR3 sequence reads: CSARLPQGSQPQHF. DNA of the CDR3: TGCAGTGCTAGACTCCCACAGGGAAGTCAGCCCCAGCATTTT.

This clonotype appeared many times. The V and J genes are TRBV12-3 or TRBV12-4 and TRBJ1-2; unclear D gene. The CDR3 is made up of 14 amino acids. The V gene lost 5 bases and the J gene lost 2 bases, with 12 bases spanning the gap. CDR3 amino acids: CASSRMEGNYGYTF. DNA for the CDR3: TGTGCCAGCAGTCGGATGGAGGGAAACTATGGCTACACCTTC.

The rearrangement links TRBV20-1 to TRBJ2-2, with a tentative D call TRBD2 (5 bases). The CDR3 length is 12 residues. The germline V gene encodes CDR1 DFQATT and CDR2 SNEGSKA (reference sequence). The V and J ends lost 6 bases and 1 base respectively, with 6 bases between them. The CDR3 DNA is TGCAGTGCCGGGATGAACACCGGGGAGCTGTTTTTT. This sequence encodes CSAGMNTGELFF.

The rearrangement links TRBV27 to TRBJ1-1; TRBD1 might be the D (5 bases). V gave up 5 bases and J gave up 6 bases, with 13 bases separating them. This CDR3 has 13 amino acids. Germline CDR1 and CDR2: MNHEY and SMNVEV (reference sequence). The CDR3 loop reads CASSGGGTAEAFF. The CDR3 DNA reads TGTGCCAGCAGTGGGGGGGGGACCGCTGAAGCTTTCTTT.

The CDR3 DNA sequence: TGTGCCAGCAGCGCGGGGGCTTTTCAGCCCCAGCATTTT. As protein: CASSAGAFQPQHF. The rearrangement links TRBV13 to TRBJ1-5; possibly TRBD1 for D (6 bases). V dropped 5 bases and J dropped 6 bases, with 11 bases sitting between them. The CDR3 contains 13 residues. Per the germline V gene, CDR1 is PRHDT and CDR2 is FYEKMQ (reference sequence).

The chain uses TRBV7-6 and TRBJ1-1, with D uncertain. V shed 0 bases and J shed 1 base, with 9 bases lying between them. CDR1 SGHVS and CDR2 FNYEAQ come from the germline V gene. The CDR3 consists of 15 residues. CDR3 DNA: TGTGCCAGCAGCTTAGCCATCGATGGGAACACTGAAGCTTTCTTT. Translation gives CASSLAIDGNTEAFF.

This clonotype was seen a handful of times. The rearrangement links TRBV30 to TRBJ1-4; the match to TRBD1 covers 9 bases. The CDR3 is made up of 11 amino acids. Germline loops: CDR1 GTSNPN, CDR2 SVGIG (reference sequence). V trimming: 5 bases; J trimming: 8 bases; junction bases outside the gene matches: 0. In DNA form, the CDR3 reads TGTGCCTGGGGACAGGGGGAAAAACTGTTTTTT. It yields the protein CAWGQGEKLFF.